This T cell receptor beta chain was recorded in a study of blood T cells in healthy people across ages. This clonotype has just a few counts. The antigen remains unidentified. Primed by a sample-barcoded 5' primer and a J-beta primer mix, a second PCR proceeded for about 7 to 11 cycles. From the 5' RACE reads, TCRdb called clonotypes with MiXCR, one entry per CDR3 protein. The sample yields about 680,000 distinct CDR3 sequences, around 45% seen once. Each sample yielded at least 6 million isolated PBMCs. CDR3 length equals 14 residues. V trimming: 6 bases; J trimming: 12 bases; junction bases outside the gene matches: 16. Study results and caveats: The percentage of naive T cells correlated strongly with TCR beta diversity.

This receptor was taken from a woman in her sixties or seventies in good health. This sequence joins TRBV12-3 or TRBV12-4 and TRBJ2-7, with 8 bases identical to TRBD2. The specimen was blood. The CDR3 coding sequence is TGTGCCAGCAGAAGCGGGAGTTCCAGGGAGACCCTGTACTTC. It translates to CASRSGSSRETLYF.